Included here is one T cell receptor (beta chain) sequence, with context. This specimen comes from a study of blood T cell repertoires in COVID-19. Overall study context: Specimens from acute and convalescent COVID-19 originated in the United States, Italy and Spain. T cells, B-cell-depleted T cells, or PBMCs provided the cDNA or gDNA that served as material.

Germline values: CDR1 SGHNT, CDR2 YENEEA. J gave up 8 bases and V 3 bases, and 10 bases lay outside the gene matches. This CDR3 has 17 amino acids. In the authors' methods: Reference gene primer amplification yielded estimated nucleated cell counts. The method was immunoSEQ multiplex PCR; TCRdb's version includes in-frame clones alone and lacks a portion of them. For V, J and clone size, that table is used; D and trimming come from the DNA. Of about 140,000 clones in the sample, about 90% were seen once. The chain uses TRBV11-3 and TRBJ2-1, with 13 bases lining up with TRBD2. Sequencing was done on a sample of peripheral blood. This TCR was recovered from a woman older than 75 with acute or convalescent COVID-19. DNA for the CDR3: TGTGCCAGCAGCTTCTCCTACGGGACTAGCGGGATGGATGAGCAGTTCTTC. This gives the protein CASSFSYGTSGMDEQFF.